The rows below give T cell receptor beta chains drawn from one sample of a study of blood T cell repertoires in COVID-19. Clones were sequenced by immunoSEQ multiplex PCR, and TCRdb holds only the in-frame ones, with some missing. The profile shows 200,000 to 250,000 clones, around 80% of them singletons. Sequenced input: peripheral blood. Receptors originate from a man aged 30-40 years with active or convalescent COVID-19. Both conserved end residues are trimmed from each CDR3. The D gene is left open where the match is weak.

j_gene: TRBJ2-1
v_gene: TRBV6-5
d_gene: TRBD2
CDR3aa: ASRAGGGRNEQF

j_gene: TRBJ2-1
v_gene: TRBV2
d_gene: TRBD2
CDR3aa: ASRVAGSNYNEQF

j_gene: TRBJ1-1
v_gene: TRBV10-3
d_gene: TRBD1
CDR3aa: AIRDREVGTEAF

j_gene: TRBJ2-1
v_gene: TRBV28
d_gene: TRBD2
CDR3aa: ASSSSTSGYYNEQF

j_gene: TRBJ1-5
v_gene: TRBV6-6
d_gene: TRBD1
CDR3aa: ASSFGTVDSNQPQH

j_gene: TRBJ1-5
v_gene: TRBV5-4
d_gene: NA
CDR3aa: ASSPGLGGNQPQH

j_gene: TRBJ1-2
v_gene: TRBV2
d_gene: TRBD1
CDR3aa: ASSPPVGGSEGYGYT

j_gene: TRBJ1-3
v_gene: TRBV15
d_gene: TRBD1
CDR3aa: ATSRATGGGNTIY

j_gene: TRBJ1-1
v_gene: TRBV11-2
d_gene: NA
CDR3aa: ASSRAQGMNTEAF

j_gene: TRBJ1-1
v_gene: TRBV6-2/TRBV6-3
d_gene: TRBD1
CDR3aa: ASSSLRQGMNTEAF

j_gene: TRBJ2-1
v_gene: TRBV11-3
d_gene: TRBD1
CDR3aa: ASSLSGDRGRNEQF

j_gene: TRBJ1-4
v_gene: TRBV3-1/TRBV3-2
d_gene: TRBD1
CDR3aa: ASSQEIWLTGGGATNEKLF

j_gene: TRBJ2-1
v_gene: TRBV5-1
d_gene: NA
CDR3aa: ASSSGWDYNEQF

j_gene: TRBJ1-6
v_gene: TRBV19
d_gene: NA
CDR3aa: ASSIERGFNSPLH

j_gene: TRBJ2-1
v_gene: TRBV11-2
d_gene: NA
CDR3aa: ASSLGRVYEQF

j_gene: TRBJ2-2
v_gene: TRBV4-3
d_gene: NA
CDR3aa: ASSQDRGDTGELF

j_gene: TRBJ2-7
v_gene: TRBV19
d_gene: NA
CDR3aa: ASSISGSYEQY

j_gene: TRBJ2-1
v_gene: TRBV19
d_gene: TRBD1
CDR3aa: ASSTRGQGAIGTYNEQF

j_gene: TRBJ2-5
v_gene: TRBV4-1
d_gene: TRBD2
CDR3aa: ASSQDTSGGLQETQY

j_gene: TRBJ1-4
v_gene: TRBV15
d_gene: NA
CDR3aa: ATSTREGWNEKLF

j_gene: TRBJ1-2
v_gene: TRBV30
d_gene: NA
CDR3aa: AWSVRTSDYT

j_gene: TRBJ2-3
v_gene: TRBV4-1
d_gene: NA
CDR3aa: ASSQPQVGGVGDTQY

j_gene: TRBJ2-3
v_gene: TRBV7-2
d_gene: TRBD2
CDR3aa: ASSLRWGGDTQY

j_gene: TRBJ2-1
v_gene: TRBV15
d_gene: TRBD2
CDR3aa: ATAAGGGGAYEQF

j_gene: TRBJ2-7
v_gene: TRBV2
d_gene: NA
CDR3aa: ASLPDRSRASYEQY

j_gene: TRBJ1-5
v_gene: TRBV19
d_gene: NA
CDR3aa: ASSRADRSNQPQH

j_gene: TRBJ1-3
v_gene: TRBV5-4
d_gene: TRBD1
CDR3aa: ASSLVGGTGAGLSGNTIY

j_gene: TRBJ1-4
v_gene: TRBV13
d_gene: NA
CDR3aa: ASSLEQGTNEKLF

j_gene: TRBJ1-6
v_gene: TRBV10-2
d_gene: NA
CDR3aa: ASQDPSGNSPLH

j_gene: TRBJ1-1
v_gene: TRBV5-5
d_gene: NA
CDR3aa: ASSLLQTNMNTEAF

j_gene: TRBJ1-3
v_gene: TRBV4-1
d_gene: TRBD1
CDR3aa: ASSRTGSGNTIY

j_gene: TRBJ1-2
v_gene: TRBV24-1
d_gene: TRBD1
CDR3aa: ATSDSTGVWRGYT

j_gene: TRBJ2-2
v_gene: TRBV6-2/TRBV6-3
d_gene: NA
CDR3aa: ASSRGGRSGELF

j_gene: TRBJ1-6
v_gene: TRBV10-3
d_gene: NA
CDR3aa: AISPGGSGNSPLH

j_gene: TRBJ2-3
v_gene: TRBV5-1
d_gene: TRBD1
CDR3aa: ASSPTGGTDTQY

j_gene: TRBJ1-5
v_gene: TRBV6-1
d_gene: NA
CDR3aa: ASSESRRQPQH

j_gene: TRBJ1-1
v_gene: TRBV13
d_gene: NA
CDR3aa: ASTLGRRSTEAF

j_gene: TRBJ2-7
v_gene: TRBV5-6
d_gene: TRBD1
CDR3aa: ASSVDRGAGEQY

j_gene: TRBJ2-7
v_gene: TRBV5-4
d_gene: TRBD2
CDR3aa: ASSFDSGSSWEQY

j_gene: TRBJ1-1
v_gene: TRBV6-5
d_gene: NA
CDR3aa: ASSYSRFRNTEAF

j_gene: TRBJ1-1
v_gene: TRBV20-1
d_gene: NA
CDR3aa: SASIPGVEAF

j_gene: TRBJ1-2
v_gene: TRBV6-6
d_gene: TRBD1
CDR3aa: ASSLSRGRLYGYT

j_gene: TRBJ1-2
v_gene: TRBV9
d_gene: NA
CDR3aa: ASRGQGNYGYT

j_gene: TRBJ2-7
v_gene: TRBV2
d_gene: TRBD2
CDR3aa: ASRETSGRSYEQY

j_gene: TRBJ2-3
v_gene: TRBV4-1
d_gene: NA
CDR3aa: ASSPEYTGYDTQY

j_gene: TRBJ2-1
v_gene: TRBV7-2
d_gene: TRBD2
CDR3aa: ASRTGTSGNNEQF